The 15 T cell receptor beta chains below were found in one sample sequenced in a study of response to subunit inactivated influenza vaccine. MiXCR, applied by TCRdb to the RT-PCR reads, yields one record per CDR3 protein. The table includes around 570,000 distinct CDR3 sequences, roughly 10% detected once. These data were also reused for a study on T cells expressing NK-cell markers. As that study records: Generation of TCR beta cDNA was performed by 5'RACE template switching incorporating UMIs.

The sample in question was PBMCs from blood, obtained on the day of vaccination. These receptors were taken from a man over 45 who received an inactivated influenza vaccine.

The J gene is TRBJ2-7, the V gene TRBV21-1; the table's D call of TRBD1 was not tested on the DNA. TRBV21-1 is noted as a pseudogene. The CDR3 is 14 residues long. The CDR3 protein is CASSKEGQIYEQYF. Here the CDR3 DNA reads TGTGCCAGCAGCAAAGAAGGACAGATCTACGAGCAGTACTTC.

This clonotype showed up many times. This chain connects TRBV7-2 to TRBJ2-7, with D possibly matching TRBD2 (6 bases). Between the trimmed V and J ends, which lost 0 bases and 3 bases, there was a span of 9 bases. The CDR3 is made up of 14 amino acids. Per germline, CDR1 SGHTA and CDR2 FQGNSA. The CDR3 nucleotides are TGTGCCAGCAGCTTAGCGGGAGGTAACTACGAGCAGTACTTC. Amino acid sequence: CASSLAGGNYEQYF.

The chain carries TRBV24-1 and TRBJ2-3, with D perhaps matching TRBD1 (6 bases). Germline CDR1 is KGHDR and CDR2 is SFDVKD. V was pared by 6 bases and J by 0 bases, with 9 bases between. CDR3 length: 14 amino acids. The CDR3 nucleotides read TGTGCCACCAGTTACAGGGCCAGCACAGATACGCAGTATTTT. Encoded protein: CATSYRASTDTQYF.

This clonotype came up a few times. The V and J genes are TRBV5-5 and TRBJ2-1; the D is unclear. V lost 4 bases, J lost 5 bases, and 13 bases lay in between. Germline CDR1 and CDR2: SGHKS and YYEKEE (reference sequence). This CDR3 comprises 14 residues. CDR3 protein: CASSHRLGDNEQFF. Written as DNA, the CDR3 is TGTGCCAGCAGCCATCGGCTTGGGGACAATGAGCAGTTCTTC. Based on the CDR3 plus reference TRBV5-5 and TRBJ2-1, the full variable domain is DAGVTQSPTHLIKTRGQQVTLRCSPISGHKSVSWYQQVLGQGPQFIFQYYEKEERGRGNFPDRFSARQFPNYSSELNVNALLLGDSALYLCASSHRLGDNEQFFGPGTRLTVL.

The chain couples TRBV6-4 to TRBJ2-1, with 7 nucleotides matching TRBD1. This CDR3 region has 14 residues. Germline trimming cut 3 bases from V and 6 bases from J; bases unmatched to any gene: 5. Germline assignment: CDR1 MRHNA and CDR2 SNTAGT. CDR3 sequence reads: CASSERTGFNEQFF. DNA for the CDR3: TGTGCCAGCAGTGAAAGGACAGGTTTCAATGAGCAGTTCTTC.

This clonotype was observed many times. CDR3 protein: CASISIDNYGYTF. The CDR3, as DNA: TGTGCCAGCATCTCGATTGATAACTATGGCTACACCTTC. V gene TRBV28 combines with J gene TRBJ1-2, with no clear D. CDR1 is MDHEN and CDR2 is SYDVKM in the germline V gene. The CDR3 extends over 13 amino acids. Trimming took off 7 bases at V and 1 base at J, with 10 bases between the two ends.

In its sample, this clonotype was seen a few times. The chain employs TRBV15 and TRBJ2-3; TRBD2 might be the D (6 bases). This CDR3 spans 17 amino acids. Germline loops: CDR1 LNHNV, CDR2 YYDKDF (reference sequence). V was shortened by 4 bases and J by 5 bases, with 22 bases between the two germline ends. Here the CDR3 reads CATSMRRATLGGDTQYF. In nucleotides, the CDR3 is TGTGCCACCAGCATGAGGAGGGCCACCTTGGGGGGAGATACGCAGTATTTT.

This clonotype was observed a handful of times. The rearrangement joins TRBV15 to TRBJ2-1; a possible D gene is TRBD2 (6 bases). The CDR3 has 15 amino acids. Germline V gives CDR1 LNHNV, CDR2 YYDKDF (reference sequence). Trimming left V 3 bases short and J 5 bases short, with 14 bases between. The CDR3 region is CATSRDYTKNNEQFF. CDR3 in DNA: TGTGCCACCAGCAGGGACTACACCAAAAACAATGAGCAGTTCTTC.

This chain connects TRBV12-3 or TRBV12-4 to TRBJ1-1; D is ambiguous. This CDR3 contains 12 residues. Trimming stripped 1 base from V and 7 bases from J, with 7 bases between. The CDR3, as DNA: TGTGCCAGCAGTTTAGAGCACGGTGAAGCTTTCTTT. Translated: CASSLEHGEAFF.

This clonotype came up a few times. The chain joins TRBV5-1 to TRBJ2-1; D is unresolved. Germline CDR1 is SGHRS and CDR2 is YFSETQ. The V and J ends lost 4 bases and 6 bases respectively, with 14 bases between them. CDR3 length: 14 residues. CDR3 sequence: CASSPFASSNEQFF. CDR3 sequence (DNA): TGCGCCAGCAGCCCGTTTGCGAGTAGCAATGAGCAGTTCTTC.

This clonotype was seen more than once but under ten times. The chain uses TRBV11-2 and TRBJ2-5; D unclear. V was trimmed by 1 base and J by 0 bases, leaving 6 bases between them. The CDR3 is made up of 14 amino acids. CDR1 and CDR2 (germline): SGHAT, FQNNGV. This chain's CDR3 is CASSLGVNQETQYF. CDR3 in DNA: TGTGCCAGCAGCTTAGGGGTGAACCAAGAGACCCAGTACTTC.

This chain connects TRBV10-3 to TRBJ1-5; D gene ambiguous. Trimming pared 3 bases from V and 9 bases from J, leaving 12 bases between. Germline V gene sequence: CDR1 ENHRY, CDR2 SYGVKD. This CDR3 has 13 residues. The CDR3 sequence: CAISDQPSSPQHF. The CDR3 DNA reads TGTGCCATCAGTGATCAACCGTCCTCGCCCCAGCATTTT.

This chain links TRBV3-1 with TRBJ1-5; D unresolved. Trimming pared 0 bases from V and 2 bases from J, leaving 8 bases between. Germline V gives CDR1 LGHDT, CDR2 YNNKEL (reference sequence). CDR3 length equals 15 residues. The CDR3 is CASSQDLTGNQPQHF. In nucleotides, the CDR3 is TGTGCCAGCAGCCAAGATCTTACAGGCAATCAGCCCCAGCATTTT.

The chain has TRBV9 and TRBJ2-1; unclear D gene. V was pared by 0 bases and J by 0 bases, with 7 bases between. The CDR3 is 15 residues long. The germline V gene has CDR1 SGDLS and CDR2 YYNGEE. Here the CDR3 reads CASSVATSSYNEQFF. The CDR3 DNA sequence: TGTGCCAGCAGCGTAGCGACGAGCTCCTACAATGAGCAGTTCTTC.

This clonotype turned up a few times. The chain is built from TRBV27 and TRBJ1-2; the D gene is possibly TRBD1 (5 bases). The CDR3 is 13 amino acids. CDR1 and CDR2 (germline): MNHEY, SMNVEV (reference sequence). V was cut by 0 bases and J by 4 bases, with 6 bases left in between. The CDR3 nucleotides read TGTGCCAGCAGTTTATCCACAGGCTATGGCTACACCTTC. The encoded protein is CASSLSTGYGYTF.